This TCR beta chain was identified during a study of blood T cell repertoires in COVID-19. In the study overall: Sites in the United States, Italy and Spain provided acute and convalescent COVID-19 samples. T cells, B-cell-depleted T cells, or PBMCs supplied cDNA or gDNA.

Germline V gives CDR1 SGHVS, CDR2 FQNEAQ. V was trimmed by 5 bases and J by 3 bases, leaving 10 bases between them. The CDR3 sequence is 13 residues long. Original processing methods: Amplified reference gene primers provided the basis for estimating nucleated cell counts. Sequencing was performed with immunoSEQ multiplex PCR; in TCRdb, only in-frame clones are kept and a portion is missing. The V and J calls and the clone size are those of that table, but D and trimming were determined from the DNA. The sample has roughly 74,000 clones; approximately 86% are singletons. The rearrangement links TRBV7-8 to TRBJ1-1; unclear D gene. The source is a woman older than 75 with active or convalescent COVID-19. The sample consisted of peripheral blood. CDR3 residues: CASSLRQDTEAFF. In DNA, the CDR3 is TGTGCCAGCAGCCTCCGCCAGGACACTGAAGCTTTCTTT.